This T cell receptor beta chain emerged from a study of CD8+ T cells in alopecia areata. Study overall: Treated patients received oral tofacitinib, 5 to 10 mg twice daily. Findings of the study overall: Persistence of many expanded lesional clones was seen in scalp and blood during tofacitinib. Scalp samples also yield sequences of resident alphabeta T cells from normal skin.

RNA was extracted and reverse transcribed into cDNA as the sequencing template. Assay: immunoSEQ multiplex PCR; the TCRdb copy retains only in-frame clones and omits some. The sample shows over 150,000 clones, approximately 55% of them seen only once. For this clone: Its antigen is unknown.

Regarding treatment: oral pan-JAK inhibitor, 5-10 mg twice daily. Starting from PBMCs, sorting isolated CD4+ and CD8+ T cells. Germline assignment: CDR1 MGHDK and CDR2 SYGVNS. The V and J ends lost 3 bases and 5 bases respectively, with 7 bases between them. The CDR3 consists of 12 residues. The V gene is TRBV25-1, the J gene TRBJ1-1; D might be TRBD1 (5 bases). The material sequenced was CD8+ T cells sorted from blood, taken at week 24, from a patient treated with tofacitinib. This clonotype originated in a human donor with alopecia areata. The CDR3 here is CASSEGRTEAFF. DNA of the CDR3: TGTGCCAGCAGTGAGGGACGGACTGAAGCTTTCTTT.